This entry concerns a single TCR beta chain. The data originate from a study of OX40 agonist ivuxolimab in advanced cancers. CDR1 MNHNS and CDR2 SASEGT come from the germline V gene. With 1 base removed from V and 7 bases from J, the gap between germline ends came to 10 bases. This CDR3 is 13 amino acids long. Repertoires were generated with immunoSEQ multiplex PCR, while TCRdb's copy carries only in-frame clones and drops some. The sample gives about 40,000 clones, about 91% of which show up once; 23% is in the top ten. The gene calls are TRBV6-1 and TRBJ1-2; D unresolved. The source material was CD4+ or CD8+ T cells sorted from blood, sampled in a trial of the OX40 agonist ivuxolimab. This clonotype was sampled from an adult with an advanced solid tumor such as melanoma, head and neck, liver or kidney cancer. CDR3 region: CASSEVEAGGYTF. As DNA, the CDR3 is TGTGCCAGCAGTGAAGTGGAGGCGGGTGGCTACACCTTC.